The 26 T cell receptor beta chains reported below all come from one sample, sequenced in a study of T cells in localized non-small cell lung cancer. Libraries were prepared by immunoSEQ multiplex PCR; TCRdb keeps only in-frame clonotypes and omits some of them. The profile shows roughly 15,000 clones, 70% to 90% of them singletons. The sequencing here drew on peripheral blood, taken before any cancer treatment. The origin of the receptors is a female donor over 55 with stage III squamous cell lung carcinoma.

DNA for the CDR3: TGTGCCAGCAGCTTGGAGAGGGGGAACACTGAAGCTTTCTTT. Its protein product is CASSLERGNTEAFF. The chain links TRBV5-4 to TRBJ1-1; weak D call: TRBD1 (5 bases). CDR1 SGHNT and CDR2 YYREEE come from the germline V gene (reference sequence). The CDR3 covers 14 residues. The germline V and J ends were trimmed by 0 bases and 1 base, with 7 bases remaining between them.

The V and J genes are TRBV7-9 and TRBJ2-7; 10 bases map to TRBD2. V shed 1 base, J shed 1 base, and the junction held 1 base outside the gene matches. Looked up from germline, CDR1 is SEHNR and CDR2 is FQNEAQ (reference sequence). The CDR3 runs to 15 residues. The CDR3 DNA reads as TGTGCCAGCAGCTTAGGGACTAGCGGTTCCTACGAGCAGTACTTC. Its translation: CASSLGTSGSYEQYF.

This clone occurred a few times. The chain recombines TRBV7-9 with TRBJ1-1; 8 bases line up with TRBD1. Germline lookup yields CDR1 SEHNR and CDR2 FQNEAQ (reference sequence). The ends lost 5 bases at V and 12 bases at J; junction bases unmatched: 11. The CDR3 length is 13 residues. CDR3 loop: CASSVLGGQGTFF. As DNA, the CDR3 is TGTGCCAGCAGCGTACTGGGCGGACAGGGAACTTTCTTT.

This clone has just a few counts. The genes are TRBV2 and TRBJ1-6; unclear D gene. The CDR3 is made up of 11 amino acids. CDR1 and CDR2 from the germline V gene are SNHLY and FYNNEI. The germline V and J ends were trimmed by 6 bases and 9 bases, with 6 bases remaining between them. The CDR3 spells CASSYTSPLHF. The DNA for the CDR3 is TGTGCCAGCAGCTACACTTCACCCCTCCACTTT.

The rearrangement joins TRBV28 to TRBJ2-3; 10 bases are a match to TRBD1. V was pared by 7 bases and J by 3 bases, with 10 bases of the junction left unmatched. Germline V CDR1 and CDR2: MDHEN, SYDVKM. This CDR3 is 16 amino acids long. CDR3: CASTRGRGQGTDTQYF. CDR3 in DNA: TGTGCCAGCACCCGCGGTCGGGGACAGGGGACAGATACGCAGTATTTT. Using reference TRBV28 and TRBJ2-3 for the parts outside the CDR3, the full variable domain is DVKVTQSSRYLVKRTGEKVFLECVQDMDHENMFWYRQDPGLGLRLIYFSYDVKMKEKGDIPEGYSVSREKKERFSLILESASTNQTSMYLCASTRGRGQGTDTQYFGPGTRLTVL.

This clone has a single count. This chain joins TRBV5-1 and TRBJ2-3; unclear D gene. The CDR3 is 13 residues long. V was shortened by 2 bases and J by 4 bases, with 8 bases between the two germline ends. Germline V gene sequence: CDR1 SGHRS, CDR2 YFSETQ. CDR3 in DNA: TGCGCCAGCAGCTTCCAGGAGCCAGATACGCAGTATTTT. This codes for CASSFQEPDTQYF. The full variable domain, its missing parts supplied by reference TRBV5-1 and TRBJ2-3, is KAGVTQTPRYLIKTRGQQVTLSCSPISGHRSVSWYQQTPGQGLQFLFEYFSETQRNKGNFPGRFSGRQFSNSRSEMNVSTLELGDSALYLCASSFQEPDTQYFGPGTRLTVL.

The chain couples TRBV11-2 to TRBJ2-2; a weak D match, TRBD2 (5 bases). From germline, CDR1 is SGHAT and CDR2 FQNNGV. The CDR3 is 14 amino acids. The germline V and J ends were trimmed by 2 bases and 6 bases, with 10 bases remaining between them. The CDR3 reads CASSLSRAAGELFF. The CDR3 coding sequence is TGTGCCAGCAGCTTATCGAGGGCCGCCGGGGAGCTGTTTTTT. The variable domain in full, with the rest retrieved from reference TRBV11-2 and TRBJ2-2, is EAGVAQSPRYKIIEKRQSVAFWCNPISGHATLYWYQQILGQGPKLLIQFQNNGVVDDSQLPKDRFSAERLKGVDSTLKIQPAKLEDSAVYLCASSLSRAAGELFFGEGSRLTVL.

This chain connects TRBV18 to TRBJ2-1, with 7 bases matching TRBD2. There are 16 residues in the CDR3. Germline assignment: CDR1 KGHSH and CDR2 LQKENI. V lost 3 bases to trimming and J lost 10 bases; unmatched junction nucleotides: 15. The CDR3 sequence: CASSPQLGTIQGEQFF. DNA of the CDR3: TGTGCCAGCTCACCCCAATTGGGGACTATTCAGGGCGAGCAGTTCTTC. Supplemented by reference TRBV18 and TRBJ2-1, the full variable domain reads NAGVMQNPRHLVRRRGQEARLRCSPMKGHSHVYWYRQLPEEGLKFMVYLQKENIIDESGMPKERFSAEFPKEGPSILRIQQVVRGDSAAYFCASSPQLGTIQGEQFFGPGTRLTVL.

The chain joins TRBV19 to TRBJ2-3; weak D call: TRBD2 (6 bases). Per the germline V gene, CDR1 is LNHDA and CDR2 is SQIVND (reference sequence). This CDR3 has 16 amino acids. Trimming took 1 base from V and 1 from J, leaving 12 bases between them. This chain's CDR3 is CASSIVKGGGTDTQYF. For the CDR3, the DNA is TGTGCCAGTAGTATAGTAAAGGGAGGTGGCACAGATACGCAGTATTTT.

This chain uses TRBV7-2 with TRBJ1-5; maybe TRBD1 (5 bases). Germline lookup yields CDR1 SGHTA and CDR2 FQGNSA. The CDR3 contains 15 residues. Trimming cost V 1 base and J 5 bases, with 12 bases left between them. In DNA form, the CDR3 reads TGTGCCAGCAGCTTAGAGAGGGGACGGGATCAGCCCCAGCATTTT. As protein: CASSLERGRDQPQHF.

CDR3 loop: CASSLKDRGEGRTDTQYF. The CDR3 bases are TGCGCCAGCAGCTTAAAGGACAGGGGGGAAGGGAGGACAGATACGCAGTATTTT. The chain is built from TRBV5-1 and TRBJ2-3, with TRBD1 matching over 10 bases. Germline V gene lookup returns CDR1 SGHRS and CDR2 YFSETQ. After removal of 2 bases from V and 3 bases from J, the junction contained 12 bases not matched to a gene. CDR3 length: 18 amino acids. Drawing the rest from reference TRBV5-1 and TRBJ2-3, the complete variable domain is KAGVTQTPRYLIKTRGQQVTLSCSPISGHRSVSWYQQTPGQGLQFLFEYFSETQRNKGNFPGRFSGRQFSNSRSEMNVSTLELGDSALYLCASSLKDRGEGRTDTQYFGPGTRLTVL.

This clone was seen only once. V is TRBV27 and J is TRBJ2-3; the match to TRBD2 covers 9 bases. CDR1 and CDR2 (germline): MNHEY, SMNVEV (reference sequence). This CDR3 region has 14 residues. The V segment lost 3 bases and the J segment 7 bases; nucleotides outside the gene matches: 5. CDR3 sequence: CASSLREGGNTQYF. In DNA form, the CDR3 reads TGTGCCAGCAGTTTGCGGGAGGGGGGAAATACGCAGTATTTT.

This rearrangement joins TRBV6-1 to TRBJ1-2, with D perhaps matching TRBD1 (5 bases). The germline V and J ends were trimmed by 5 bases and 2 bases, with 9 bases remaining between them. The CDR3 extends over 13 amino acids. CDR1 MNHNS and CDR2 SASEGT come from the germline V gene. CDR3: CASSLQENYGYTF. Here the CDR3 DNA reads TGTGCCAGCAGTCTACAGGAGAACTATGGCTACACCTTC.

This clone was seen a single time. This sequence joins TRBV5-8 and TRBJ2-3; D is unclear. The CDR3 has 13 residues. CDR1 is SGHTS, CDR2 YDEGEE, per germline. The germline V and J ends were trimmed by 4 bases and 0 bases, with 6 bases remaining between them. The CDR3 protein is CASSDFSTDTQYF. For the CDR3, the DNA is TGTGCCAGCAGCGACTTCAGCACAGATACGCAGTATTTT.

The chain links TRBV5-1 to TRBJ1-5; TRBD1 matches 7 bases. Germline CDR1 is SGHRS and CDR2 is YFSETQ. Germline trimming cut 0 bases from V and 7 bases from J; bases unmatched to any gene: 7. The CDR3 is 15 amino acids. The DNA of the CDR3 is TGCGCCAGCAGCTTGGGACCCGGGACAGAGCAGCCCCAGCATTTT. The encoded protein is CASSLGPGTEQPQHF.

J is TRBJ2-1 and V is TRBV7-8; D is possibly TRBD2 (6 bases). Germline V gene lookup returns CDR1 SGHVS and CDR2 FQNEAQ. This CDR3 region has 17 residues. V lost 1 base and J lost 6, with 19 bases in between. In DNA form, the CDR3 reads TGTGCCAGCAGCTTAGAATGGGTGGTAGGGAGGTTCAATGAGCAGTTCTTC. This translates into CASSLEWVVGRFNEQFF.

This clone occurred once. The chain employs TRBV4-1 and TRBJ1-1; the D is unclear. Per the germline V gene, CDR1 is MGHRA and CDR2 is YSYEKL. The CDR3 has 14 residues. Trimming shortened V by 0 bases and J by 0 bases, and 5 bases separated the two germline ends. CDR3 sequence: CASSQDTVNTEAFF. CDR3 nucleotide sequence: TGCGCCAGCAGCCAAGACACGGTGAACACTGAAGCTTTCTTT.

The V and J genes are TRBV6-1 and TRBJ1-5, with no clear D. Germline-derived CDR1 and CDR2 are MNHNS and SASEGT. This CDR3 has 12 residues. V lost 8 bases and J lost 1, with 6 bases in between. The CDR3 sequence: CASHDSNQPQHF. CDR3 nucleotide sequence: TGTGCCAGCCACGACAGCAATCAGCCCCAGCATTTT.

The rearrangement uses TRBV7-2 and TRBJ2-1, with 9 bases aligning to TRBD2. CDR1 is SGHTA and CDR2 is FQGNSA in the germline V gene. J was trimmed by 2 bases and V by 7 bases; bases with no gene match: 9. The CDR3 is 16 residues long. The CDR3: CASNSPAGGPYNEQFF. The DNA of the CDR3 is TGTGCCAGCAACAGCCCAGCGGGAGGCCCCTACAATGAGCAGTTCTTC. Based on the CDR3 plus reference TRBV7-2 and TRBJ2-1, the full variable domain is GAGVSQSPSNKVTEKGKDVELRCDPISGHTALYWYRQSLGQGLEFLIYFQGNSAPDKSGLPSDRFSAERTGGSVSTLTIQRTQQEDSAVYLCASNSPAGGPYNEQFFGPGTRLTVL.

The CDR3 region is CASSPYRGKDTGELFF. The DNA of the CDR3 is TGTGCCAGCTCACCGTACAGGGGGAAGGACACCGGGGAGCTGTTTTTT. The rearrangement joins TRBV18 to TRBJ2-2, with 8 bases that match TRBD1. The CDR3 is 16 amino acids. The V segment lost 3 bases and the J segment 3 bases; nucleotides outside the gene matches: 6. From germline, CDR1 is KGHSH and CDR2 LQKENI. Full variable domain (rest looked up from reference TRBV18 and TRBJ2-2): NAGVMQNPRHLVRRRGQEARLRCSPMKGHSHVYWYRQLPEEGLKFMVYLQKENIIDESGMPKERFSAEFPKEGPSILRIQQVVRGDSAAYFCASSPYRGKDTGELFFGEGSRLTVL.

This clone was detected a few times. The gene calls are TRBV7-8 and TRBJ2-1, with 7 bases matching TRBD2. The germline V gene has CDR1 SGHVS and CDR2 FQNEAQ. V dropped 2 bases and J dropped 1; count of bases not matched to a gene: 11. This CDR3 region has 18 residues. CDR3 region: CASSLNGGGGISYNEQFF. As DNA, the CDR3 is TGTGCCAGCAGCTTAAATGGCGGGGGAGGTATATCCTACAATGAGCAGTTCTTC.

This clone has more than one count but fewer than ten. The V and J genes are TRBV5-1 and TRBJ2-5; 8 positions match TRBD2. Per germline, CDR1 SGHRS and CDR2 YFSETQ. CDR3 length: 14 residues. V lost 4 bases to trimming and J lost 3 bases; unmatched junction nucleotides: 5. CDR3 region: CASSGAGVKETQYF. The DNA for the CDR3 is TGCGCCAGCAGCGGAGCGGGGGTAAAAGAGACCCAGTACTTC.

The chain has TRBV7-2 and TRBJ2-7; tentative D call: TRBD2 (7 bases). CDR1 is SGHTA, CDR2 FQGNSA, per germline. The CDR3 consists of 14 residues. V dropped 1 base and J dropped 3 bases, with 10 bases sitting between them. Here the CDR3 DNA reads TGTGCCAGCAGCTTAGTGGGGGGGCTCTACGAGCAGTACTTC. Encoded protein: CASSLVGGLYEQYF.

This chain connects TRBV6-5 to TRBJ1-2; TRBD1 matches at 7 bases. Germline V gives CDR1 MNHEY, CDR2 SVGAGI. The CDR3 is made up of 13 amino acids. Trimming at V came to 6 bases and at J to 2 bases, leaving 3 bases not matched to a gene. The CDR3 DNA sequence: TGTGCCAGCAGGGACAGGTTCAACTATGGCTACACCTTC. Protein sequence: CASRDRFNYGYTF.

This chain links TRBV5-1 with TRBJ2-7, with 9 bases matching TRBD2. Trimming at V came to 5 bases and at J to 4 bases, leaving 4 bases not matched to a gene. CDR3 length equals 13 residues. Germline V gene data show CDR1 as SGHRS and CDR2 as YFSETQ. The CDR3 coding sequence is TGCGCCAGCAGTGTAGCGGGAGCGTACGAGCAGTACTTC. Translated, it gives CASSVAGAYEQYF.

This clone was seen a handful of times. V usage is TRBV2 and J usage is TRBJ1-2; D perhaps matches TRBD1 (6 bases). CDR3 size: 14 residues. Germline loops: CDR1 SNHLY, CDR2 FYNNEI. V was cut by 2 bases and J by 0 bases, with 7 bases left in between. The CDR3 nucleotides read TGTGCCAGCAGTGAATGGACAGCTAACTATGGCTACACCTTC. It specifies CASSEWTANYGYTF.